Shown below are 7 T cell receptor beta chains from a single sample sequenced in a study of identical twins (TCRdb year 2016). The method behind the library was 5' RACE. TCRdb lists the instrument as Illumina HiSeq 2000. TCRdb reworked the public reads: Q25 trimming with fastp, MiXCR clone assembly, productive beta chains retained. Every distinct CDR3 protein forms one entry, paired with its most common genes and DNA. Counted in this sample were over 500,000 distinct CDR3 sequences; approximately 22% of them appeared once. Clones ranked in the top ten supply 0.91% of the sample. These sequences were also reported in another study, on T cells expressing NK-cell markers.

The sequencing input was CD4+ T cells sorted from blood. The origin of the receptors is a woman aged 18-29 years in good health.

The chain has TRBV28 and TRBJ2-7; 11 bases are a match to TRBD2. Germline V gene sequence: CDR1 MDHEN, CDR2 SYDVKM. The junction had 12 bases not matched to a gene; V was cut back by 6 bases and J by 5 bases. CDR3 length: 16 amino acids. Here the CDR3 DNA reads TGTGCCAGCAGCCCTCATTCTAGCGGGAGGACCCACGAGCAGTACTTC. It encodes CASSPHSSGRTHEQYF.

This clonotype was recorded a few times. J is TRBJ1-5 and V is TRBV20-1; 10 nucleotides match TRBD1. CDR3 length: 14 residues. Germline-derived CDR1 and CDR2 are DFQATT and SNEGSKA (reference sequence). V was clipped by 6 bases and J by 7 bases; unmatched bases: 9. The CDR3 DNA sequence: TGCAGTGCCCAAAGACAGGGGGCAGGCCAGCCCCAGCATTTT. The encoded protein is CSAQRQGAGQPQHF.

The chain joins TRBV11-1 to TRBJ1-4; D might be TRBD1 (6 bases). Trimming left V 4 bases short and J 0 bases short, with 18 bases between. The germline CDR1 and CDR2 sequences are SGHAT and FQDESV (reference sequence). This CDR3 has 18 residues. The CDR3 spells CASSSGQINPATNEKLFF. CDR3 coding DNA: TGTGCCAGCAGCTCCGGACAGATCAACCCCGCAACTAATGAAAAACTGTTTTTT.

This clonotype was observed a few times. The chain uses TRBV20-1 and TRBJ1-2, with D hard to call. The CDR3 has 12 amino acids. V was cut by 3 bases and J by 4 bases, with 9 bases left in between. Germline V gives CDR1 DFQATT, CDR2 SNEGSKA (reference sequence). DNA of the CDR3: TGCAGTGCTAGTTTACAGAGCTATGGCTACACCTTC. Protein product: CSASLQSYGYTF.

A few counts support this clonotype. This chain links TRBV20-1 with TRBJ2-5, with a possible D match to TRBD2 (6 bases). The V end was cut by 5 bases, the J end by 5 bases, with 18 bases between. The V gene's germline CDR1 is DFQATT and CDR2 SNEGSKA (reference sequence). The CDR3 covers 14 residues. Written as DNA, the CDR3 is TGCAGTGCTTCCAGACTAGTTAGCCGTGAGACCCAGTACTTC. Encoded protein: CSASRLVSRETQYF.

The rearrangement uses TRBV6-1 and TRBJ1-2; D possibly corresponds to TRBD1 (5 bases). The CDR3 is made up of 13 amino acids. Trimming pared 6 bases from V and 4 bases from J, leaving 12 bases between. Germline CDR1 is MNHNS and CDR2 is SASEGT. CDR3 coding DNA: TGTGCCAGCAGGCTGGGGGGAGGCTATGGCTACACCTTC. The encoded protein is CASRLGGGYGYTF.

The chain links TRBV20-1 to TRBJ1-5; 7 bases are shared with TRBD1. The CDR3 extends over 14 amino acids. The trim removed 5 bases at V and 5 bases at J, leaving 9 bases unmatched. Germline CDR1 reads DFQATT; CDR2 reads SNEGSKA (reference sequence). The CDR3: CSAPATGPYQPQHF. The DNA for the CDR3 is TGCAGTGCTCCCGCGACAGGGCCGTATCAGCCCCAGCATTTT.